This is a list of T cell receptor beta chains from one sample in a study of T cell changes during pregnancy in multiple sclerosis. TCRdb's copy holds only in-frame clones and misses some; the assay was immunoSEQ multiplex PCR. This sample has 45,000 to 55,000 clones; 92% occur once, and the top ten carry 2% to 2.5%. This material consisted of peripheral blood, taken in the third trimester of pregnancy. Every receptor here comes from a female donor with multiple sclerosis, enrolled in a pregnancy study. CDR3s include the opening cysteine and the closing phenylalanine or tryptophan. D genes are given only for firm matches.

D gene,J gene,V gene,CDR3 protein
TRBD2,TRBJ2-2,TRBV9,CASSVASGRDTGELFF
TRBD1,TRBJ1-4,TRBV5-1,CASSLGRGQDEKLFF
NA,TRBJ2-1,TRBV28,CASSSRQEPYNEQFF
NA,TRBJ2-1,TRBV29-1,CSVRRSSYNEQFF
TRBD1,TRBJ2-6,TRBV2,CASKDRVTGANVLTF
NA,TRBJ2-3,TRBV5-1,CASSSNGPGSDTQYF
TRBD2,TRBJ2-3,TRBV5-6,CASSLVAGGGPDTQYF
NA,TRBJ1-5,TRBV27,CASSFDQGGQPQHF
TRBD2,TRBJ2-2,TRBV5-1,CASSLIAPLTSGPTNTGELFF
TRBD2,TRBJ2-5,TRBV4-3,CASSMGMASGIGETQYF
NA,TRBJ1-2,TRBV14,CASSQEGDHYGYTF
NA,TRBJ1-5,TRBV28,CASRFDRISNQPQHF
TRBD1,TRBJ1-5,TRBV4-1,CASSQFGTENQPQHF
TRBD2,TRBJ2-2,TRBV6-5,CASTPLAGAGELFF
NA,TRBJ2-3,TRBV6-5,CASSYGGKGTDTQYF
TRBD2,TRBJ2-1,TRBV7-9,CASSFLTSVIYNEQFF
TRBD2,TRBJ2-3,TRBV10-3,CAISEGLAARTDTQYF
NA,TRBJ2-3,TRBV27,CASSRPYGATDTQYF
TRBD1,TRBJ2-1,TRBV2,CASRQGSVNEQFF
TRBD2,TRBJ2-7,TRBV4-3,CASSQDSTSGFYEQYF
NA,TRBJ1-5,TRBV7-9,CASNTGNQPQHF
TRBD2,TRBJ2-7,TRBV7-8,CASSQLAGDSEQYF
NA,TRBJ1-1,TRBV7-2,CASSLTSQNTEAFF
NA,TRBJ1-1,TRBV29-1,CSVAPGASFTEAFF
TRBD2,TRBJ2-5,TRBV7-9,CASSTRAGLETQYF
NA,TRBJ2-2,TRBV30,CAWSGPGHRGELFF
NA,TRBJ2-2,TRBV6-5,CASSYRGTGELFF
NA,TRBJ1-3,TRBV27,CASSPGHPFSGNTIYF
NA,TRBJ1-1,TRBV27,CASKNAGNLNTEAFF
TRBD1,TRBJ1-1,TRBV5-4,CASSRLFRGQGGEAFF
TRBD2,TRBJ2-1,TRBV4-2,CASSQVAGGPNEQFF
NA,TRBJ2-7,TRBV27,CASSLQIQNSYEQYF
NA,TRBJ2-3,TRBV7-9,CASSLLGDTQYF
TRBD1,TRBJ1-2,TRBV6-5,CASSYSTGLYGYTF
TRBD2,TRBJ2-7,TRBV27,CASRKMVTAGATYEQYF
NA,TRBJ2-1,TRBV7-2,CASSVGALRGMDEQFF
TRBD2,TRBJ2-7,TRBV4-3,CASSQDVSSSGRAQSSYEQYF
NA,TRBJ1-1,TRBV4-1,CASSPQGGRMNTEAFF
TRBD1,TRBJ1-2,TRBV7-2,CASSLGGGRTGGYGYTF
TRBD1,TRBJ2-7,TRBV6-5,CASRTGGLYEQYF
TRBD2,TRBJ2-1,TRBV2,CASRPGTSGNNEQFF
NA,TRBJ1-5,TRBV5-6,CASSSRVGAGGNQPQHF
NA,TRBJ2-2,TRBV30,CARQETTGNTGELFF
TRBD1,TRBJ2-7,TRBV18,CASSPLGQGASYEQYF
NA,TRBJ2-2,TRBV11-2,CASRLKNTGELFF
TRBD2,TRBJ2-5,TRBV4-3,CASSRSGLAGAETQYF
NA,TRBJ1-2,TRBV6-5,CASRSTGDYGYTF
NA,TRBJ2-7,TRBV4-1,CASSQLMDTTYEQYF